What follows are 5 T cell receptor beta chains derived from one specimen sequenced in a study of blood T cell repertoires in COVID-19. The table came from immunoSEQ multiplex PCR; TCRdb's copy has only in-frame clones and leaves some out. The sample contains 140,000 or so clones, roughly 84% of which appear only once. The source material was peripheral blood. The source of these receptors is a man aged 55 to 70 with active or convalescent COVID-19.

This clone was observed at least ten times. CDR3 sequence (DNA): TGTGCCAGTAGTGGAAGCGGGAGGGCCTCCTACAATGAGCAGTTCTTC. Translation: CASSGSGRASYNEQFF. V and J are TRBV19 and TRBJ2-1, with 10 bases lining up with TRBD2. The CDR3 extends over 16 amino acids. The germline V gene encodes CDR1 LNHDA and CDR2 SQIVND (reference sequence). After removal of 5 bases from V and 0 bases from J, the junction contained 4 bases not matched to a gene.

This clone has a single count. This rearrangement joins TRBV9 to TRBJ1-2, with 10 nucleotides matching TRBD1. CDR1 SGDLS and CDR2 YYNGEE come from the germline V gene. Germline trimming cut 5 bases from V and 3 bases from J; bases unmatched to any gene: 4. The length of the CDR3 is 14 residues. The CDR3 spells CASSAGTGDYGYTF. The CDR3 bases are TGTGCCAGCAGTGCCGGGACAGGGGACTATGGCTACACCTTC.

The rearrangement joins TRBV6-2 or TRBV6-3 to TRBJ1-1, with TRBD1 as a possible D gene (6 bases). There are 13 residues in the CDR3. With 6 bases removed from V and 8 bases from J, the gap between germline ends came to 16 bases. The germline gives CDR1 MNHEY, CDR2 SVGEGT. CDR3 sequence (DNA): TGTGCCAGCAGCCCCCAGGGGCTCCCCGAAGCTTTCTTT. Translating it yields CASSPQGLPEAFF.

In this sample, this clone turned up once. The chain employs TRBV30 and TRBJ1-3; 12 positions match TRBD1. This CDR3 region has 17 residues. The germline V gene encodes CDR1 GTSNPN and CDR2 SVGIG (reference sequence). V was clipped by 2 bases and J by 4 bases; unmatched bases: 9. CDR3 loop: CAWSRFGTGGFGNTIYF. The CDR3 bases are TGTGCCTGGAGTAGGTTCGGGACAGGGGGCTTCGGAAACACCATATATTTT.

The V and J genes are TRBV3-1 (or the pseudogene TRBV3-2) and TRBJ2-1; 10 nucleotides align to TRBD2. V trimming: 5 bases; J trimming: 7 bases; junction bases outside the gene matches: 8. The CDR3 contains 15 residues. From germline, CDR1 is LGHDT and CDR2 YNNKEL (reference sequence). This CDR3 reads CASSTTSGFRNEQFF. As DNA, the CDR3 is TGTGCCAGCAGCACGACTAGCGGGTTTCGGAATGAGCAGTTCTTC.